A selection of T cell receptor beta chains follows, all from one sample in a study of vaccination and CD4 T cells after COVID-19. TCRdb reprocessed the PCR reads with MiXCR, giving one entry per CDR3 protein. The repertoire holds 25,000 to 30,000 distinct CDR3 sequences, with 50% to 65% as singletons. These receptors' targets are unknown. Source: CD4+ T cells from blood, cultured in vitro, taken before SARS-CoV-2 vaccination. The receptors originated from a human donor who received a COVID-19 vaccine. CDR3s include the opening cysteine and the closing phenylalanine or tryptophan. The order of the fields is V gene, clone size, J gene, D gene, CDR3 protein, CDR3 DNA. D genes are given only for firm matches. Clone size is not always given. Where it is, it says once, few, many or a class for expanded clones.

TRBV7-8,NA,TRBJ2-1,NA,CASSPPEDRGGNEQFF,TGTGCCAGCAGCCCCCCCGAGGATCGAGGGGGCAATGAGCAGTTCTTC
TRBV7-9,NA,TRBJ2-2,NA,CASSSHVENTGELFF,TGTGCCAGCAGCTCCCACGTGGAGAACACCGGGGAGCTGTTTTTT
TRBV30,NA,TRBJ1-2,NA,CAWTSQPNDYGYTF,TGTGCCTGGACTAGTCAGCCGAACGACTATGGCTACACCTTC
TRBV19,few,TRBJ1-5,NA,CASSIGTQPQHF,TGTGCCAGTAGTATTGGGACTCAGCCCCAGCATTTT
TRBV7-2,NA,TRBJ1-6,TRBD1,CASSRQGDSPLHF,TGTGCCAGCAGCCGACAGGGAGATTCACCCCTCCACTTT
TRBV19,NA,TRBJ2-2,TRBD1,CAGRQGLNTGELFF,TGTGCCGGCCGACAGGGTCTAAACACCGGGGAGCTGTTTTTT
TRBV12-3/TRBV12-4,NA,TRBJ1-2,NA,CASSLGQEAYGYTF,TGTGCCAGCAGTTTGGGGCAGGAGGCGTATGGCTACACCTTC
TRBV7-9,few,TRBJ2-3,NA,CASSLGGARYF,TGTGCCAGCAGCTTAGGAGGGGCTCGGTATTTT
TRBV30,NA,TRBJ1-5,NA,CAWSAGDFNQPQHF,TGTGCCTGGAGTGCCGGGGATTTTAATCAGCCCCAGCATTTT
TRBV24-1,once,TRBJ2-1,NA,CATQQVGGANNEQFF,TGTGCCACCCAACAGGTAGGGGGGGCAAACAATGAGCAGTTCTTC
TRBV7-8,NA,TRBJ1-2,NA,CASSDSRVNYGYTF,TGTGCCAGCAGCGATTCTCGGGTAAACTATGGCTACACCTTC
TRBV9,NA,TRBJ2-3,TRBD2,CASSVGVAGGIITSTDTQYF,TGTGCCAGCAGCGTAGGGGTAGCGGGGGGGATCATCACTAGCACAGATACGCAGTATTTT
TRBV19,NA,TRBJ2-3,NA,CASSMDGGADTQYF,TGTGCCAGTAGTATGGACGGAGGGGCAGATACGCAGTATTTT
TRBV7-3,NA,TRBJ2-7,TRBD1,CASSSPGTGRYEQYF,TGTGCCAGCAGCTCCCCCGGGACAGGGCGTTACGAGCAGTACTTC
TRBV5-1,few,TRBJ1-2,NA,CASSFRDTPIYGYTF,TGCGCCAGCAGCTTCCGGGACACCCCGATCTATGGCTACACCTTC